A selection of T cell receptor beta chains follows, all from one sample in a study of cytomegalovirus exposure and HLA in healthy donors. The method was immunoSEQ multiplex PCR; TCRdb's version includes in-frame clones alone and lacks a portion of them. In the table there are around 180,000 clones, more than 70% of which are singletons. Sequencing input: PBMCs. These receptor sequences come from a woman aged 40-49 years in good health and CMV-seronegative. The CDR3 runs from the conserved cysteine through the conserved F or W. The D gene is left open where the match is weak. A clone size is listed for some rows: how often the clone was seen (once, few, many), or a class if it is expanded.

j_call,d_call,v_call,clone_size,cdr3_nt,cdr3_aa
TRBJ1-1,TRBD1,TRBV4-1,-,TGCGCCAGCAGCCAAAACCGGGACAGGGGGCCCAACACTGAAGCTTTCTTT,CASSQNRDRGPNTEAFF
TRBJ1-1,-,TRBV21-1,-,TGTGCCAGCAGCCCGGAAGAGAGGGTAGGTAGGACTGAAGCTTTCTTT,CASSPEERVGRTEAFF
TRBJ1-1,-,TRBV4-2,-,TGTGCCAGCAGCCAAGTAGGAATCGAGGACACTGAAGCTTTCTTT,CASSQVGIEDTEAFF
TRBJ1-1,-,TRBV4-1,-,TGCGCCAGCAGCCAAGAAACAACCCGGACAGCCAACACTGAAGCTTTCTTT,CASSQETTRTANTEAFF
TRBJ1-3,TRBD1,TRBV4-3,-,TGCGCCAGCAGCCAAGAAATTCCGGGACAGCACTCTGGAAACACCATATATTTT,CASSQEIPGQHSGNTIYF
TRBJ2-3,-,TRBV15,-,TGTGCCACCAGCAGAGGTGCGGGAAGCACAGATACGCAGTATTTT,CATSRGAGSTDTQYF
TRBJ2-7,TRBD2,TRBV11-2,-,TGTGCCAGCAGCTTGTCCGGGAGGGCCTGGGAGCAGTACTTC,CASSLSGRAWEQYF
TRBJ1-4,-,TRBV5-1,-,TGCGCCAGCAGCTCCCAGGCAGGGGTCGGAGAAAAACTGTTTTTT,CASSSQAGVGEKLFF
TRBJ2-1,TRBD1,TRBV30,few,TGTGCCTGGAGTGGGACAGGGTCCTACAATGAGCAGTTCTTC,CAWSGTGSYNEQFF
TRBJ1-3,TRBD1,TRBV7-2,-,TGTGCCAGCAGCTTTGGACAGGGGTGGGGAAACACCATATATTTT,CASSFGQGWGNTIYF
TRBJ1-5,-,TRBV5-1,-,TGCGCCAGCAGCTTGGATCCCCTTCCAGCGATTAATCAGCCCCAGCATTTT,CASSLDPLPAINQPQHF
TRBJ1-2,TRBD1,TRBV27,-,TGTGCCAGCAGTTTACGACAGGGGGCGAACTATGGCTACACCTTC,CASSLRQGANYGYTF
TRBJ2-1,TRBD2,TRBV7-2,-,TGTGCCAGCCAAAGCGGGAGGGAATACAATGAGCAGTTCTTC,CASQSGREYNEQFF
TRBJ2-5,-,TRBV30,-,TGTGCCTGGAGTGCAGACACGCAAGAGACCCAGTACTTC,CAWSADTQETQYF
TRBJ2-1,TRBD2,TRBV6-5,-,TGTGCCAGCAGTTATGGGACTAGCGTCTACAATGAGCAGTTCTTC,CASSYGTSVYNEQFF
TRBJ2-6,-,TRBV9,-,TGTGCCAGCAGCGCCAGGGTCTCCGGGGCCAACGTCCTGACTTTC,CASSARVSGANVLTF
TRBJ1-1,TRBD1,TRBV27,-,TGTGCCAGCAGTTTAATAGGACAGGGGGAAACGGCTTTCTTT,CASSLIGQGETAFF
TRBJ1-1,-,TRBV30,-,TGTGCCTGGAGTGCTGACACTGAAGCTTTCTTT,CAWSADTEAFF
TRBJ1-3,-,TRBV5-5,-,TGTGCCAGCAGCCCGGGGGACGGCCGTACCTCTGGAAACACCATATATTTT,CASSPGDGRTSGNTIYF
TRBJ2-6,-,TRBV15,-,TGTGCCACCAGCAGAGGGTATAGCTCTGGGGCCAACGTCCTGACTTTC,CATSRGYSSGANVLTF
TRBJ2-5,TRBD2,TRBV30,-,TGTGCCTGGAGTCGGGGAGGAGGGGTCGCGGGAGCCCGGGAGACCCAGTACTTC,CAWSRGGGVAGARETQYF
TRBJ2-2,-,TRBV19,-,TGTGCCAGTAGTATCCAAAGAGGAGGCGGCACCGGGGAGCTGTTTTTT,CASSIQRGGGTGELFF
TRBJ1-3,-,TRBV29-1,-,TGCAGCGTTTTCCTTAGCTCTGGAAACACCATATATTTT,CSVFLSSGNTIYF
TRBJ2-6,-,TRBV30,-,TGTGCCTGGGGGAGCAGGCCTGCGGTCCTGACTTTC,CAWGSRPAVLTF
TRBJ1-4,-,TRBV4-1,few,TGCGCCAGCAGCCAAGATCGAAGGGTCAGGGGTGAAAAACTGTTTTTT,CASSQDRRVRGEKLFF
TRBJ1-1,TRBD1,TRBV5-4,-,TGTGCCAGCAGCTCACAGGGGTGGAACACTGAAGCTTTCTTT,CASSSQGWNTEAFF
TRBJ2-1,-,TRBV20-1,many,TGCAGTGCTTGGATCGGGATCGAGCAGTTCTTC,CSAWIGIEQFF
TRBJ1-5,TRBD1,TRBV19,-,TGTGCCAGTACTACAAGACAGGGTGCGGATCAGCCCCAGCATTTT,CASTTRQGADQPQHF
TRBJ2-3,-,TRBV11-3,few,TGTGCCAGCAGCCTGTCAGGGCTGATGACAGATACGCAGTATTTT,CASSLSGLMTDTQYF
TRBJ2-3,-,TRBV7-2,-,TGTGCCAGCAGCTTAAATCTGTTCACAGATACGCAGTATTTT,CASSLNLFTDTQYF
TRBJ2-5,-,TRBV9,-,TGTGCCAGCAGCCTAGGTACTGAGACCCAGTACTTC,CASSLGTETQYF
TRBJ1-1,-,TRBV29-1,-,TGCAGCGTGACTGAGGGTACTGAAGCTTTCTTT,CSVTEGTEAFF
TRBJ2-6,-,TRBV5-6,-,TGTGCCAGCAGCTTGCCCAGGGGTCAATACTCTGGGGCCAACGTCCTGACTTTC,CASSLPRGQYSGANVLTF
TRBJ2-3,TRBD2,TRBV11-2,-,TGTGCCAGCAGCCCCGGTAGCGGGAGAAGTACAGATACGCAGTATTTT,CASSPGSGRSTDTQYF
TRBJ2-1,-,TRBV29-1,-,TGCAGCGTTGATCCCAGGGGCGCCTACAATGAGCAGTTCTTC,CSVDPRGAYNEQFF
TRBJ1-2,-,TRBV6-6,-,TGTGCCAGCAGCCCGACAGGAAACTATGGCTACACCTTC,CASSPTGNYGYTF
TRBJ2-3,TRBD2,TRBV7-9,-,TGTGCCAGCAGCTTACACGGGGGAAGCGGGAGTCCCTTCACAGATACGCAGTATTTT,CASSLHGGSGSPFTDTQYF
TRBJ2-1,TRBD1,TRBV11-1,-,TGTGCCAGCAGCACCCGGGACAGTGTGACGGATGAGCAGTTCTTC,CASSTRDSVTDEQFF
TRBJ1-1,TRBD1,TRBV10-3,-,TGTGCCATCAGTGAGTCGTCAGGACAGGGGCTTGAGGAAGCTTTCTTT,CAISESSGQGLEEAFF
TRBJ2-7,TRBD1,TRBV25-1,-,TGTGCCAGCAGTGCAGGGGGCCTCCCGGAGGGTTACGAGCAGTACTTC,CASSAGGLPEGYEQYF
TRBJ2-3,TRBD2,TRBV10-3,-,TGTGCCATCAGTGATACCGGACTAGCGTCTCCAGATACGCAGTATTTT,CAISDTGLASPDTQYF
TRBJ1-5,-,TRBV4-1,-,TGCGCCAGCAGCCAAGATCCCCCGGGCAGGGCTTATCAGCCCCAGCATTTT,CASSQDPPGRAYQPQHF
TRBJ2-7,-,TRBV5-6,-,TGTGCCAGCAGCTTGGCCGGCCAGGCTTACGAGCAGTACTTC,CASSLAGQAYEQYF
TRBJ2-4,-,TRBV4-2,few,TGTGCCAGCAGCCAAGATCAGGGAGGGGGTCCAAACATTCAGTACTTC,CASSQDQGGGPNIQYF
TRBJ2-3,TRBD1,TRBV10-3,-,TGTGCCATCACCTCCGGGACAGGGGAAGGAGATACGCAGTATTTT,CAITSGTGEGDTQYF
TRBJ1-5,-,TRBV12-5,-,TGTGCTAGTGGTTTGGTAAGGGGCAGGCCTTCGGATCAGCCCCAGCATTTT,CASGLVRGRPSDQPQHF
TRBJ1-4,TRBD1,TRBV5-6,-,TGTGCCAGCAGCTCGAACCGGGACAGGGTTTGGGATAATGAAAAACTGTTTTTT,CASSSNRDRVWDNEKLFF
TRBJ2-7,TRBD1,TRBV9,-,TGTGCCAGCAGCGTAGACAGGGGGCTGGACGAGCAGTACTTC,CASSVDRGLDEQYF
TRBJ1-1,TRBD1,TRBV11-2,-,TGTGCCAGCAGCTTCGGGACAGGGGAAGCTTTCTTT,CASSFGTGEAFF
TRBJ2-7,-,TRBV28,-,TGTGCCAGCCTCCCGGCAGGGGCGAACTACGAGCAGTACTTC,CASLPAGANYEQYF
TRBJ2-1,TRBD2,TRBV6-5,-,TGTGCCAGCAGTTCCCTGACTAGCGGGAGCTCTGAGCAGTTCTTC,CASSSLTSGSSEQFF
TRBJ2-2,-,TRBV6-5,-,TGTGCCAGTACCGGGGTGGAGGACGGGGAGCTGTTTTTT,CASTGVEDGELFF
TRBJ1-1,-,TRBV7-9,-,TGTGCCAGCAGCTTAGCGCGGGCAATCCGGAACACTGAAGCTTTCTTT,CASSLARAIRNTEAFF
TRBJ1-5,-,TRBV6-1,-,TGTGCCAGCATATCGGGGAGCAATCAGCCCCAGCATTTT,CASISGSNQPQHF
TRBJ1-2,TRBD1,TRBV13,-,TGTGCCAGCAGCTCAACTCCGGGTCGGACAGGGGGCTTGAGCTATGGCTACACCTTC,CASSSTPGRTGGLSYGYTF
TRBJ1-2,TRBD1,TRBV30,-,TGTGCCTGGATCAGGGGGCTCAACTATGGCTACACCTTC,CAWIRGLNYGYTF
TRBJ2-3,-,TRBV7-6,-,TGTGCCAGCAGCTTAAAGCCTAGCGGTGGGGGGGCGGATACGCAGTATTTT,CASSLKPSGGGADTQYF
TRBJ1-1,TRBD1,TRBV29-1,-,TGCAGCGTTCTCCCAGGGGGAGCGAGCACTGAAGCTTTCTTT,CSVLPGGASTEAFF